The clone carrying this TCR beta chain was detected a few times. The sample is drawn from a study of T cell repertoires in cytomegalovirus infection. There are 15 residues in the CDR3. J was trimmed by 3 bases and V by 5 bases; bases with no gene match: 5. Looked up from germline, CDR1 is SGHAT and CDR2 is FQNNGV. TCRdb recomputed calls from the reads with MiXCR, one row per CDR3 protein. The repertoire holds 150,000 to 200,000 distinct CDR3 sequences, with about 28% as singletons. This clonotype originated in a human donor in good health (CMV status not recorded). Some clones in this sample may be carry-over from other donors' samples. The material sequenced was PBMCs. The rearrangement joins TRBV11-2 to TRBJ2-5; TRBD1 aligns across 11 bases. This CDR3 reads CASSTRTGGEETQYF. In DNA, the CDR3 is TGTGCCAGCAGCACCCGGACAGGGGGCGAAGAGACCCAGTACTTC.